A single sample gave rise to the 27 T cell receptor beta chains below, sequenced in a study of OX40 agonist ivuxolimab in advanced cancers. The repertoire was sequenced with immunoSEQ multiplex PCR; TCRdb's copy has only in-frame clones and lacks some. The repertoire holds 15,000 to 20,000 clones, with more than 75% as singletons. Sequenced here: CD4+ or CD8+ T cells sorted from blood, sampled in a trial of the OX40 agonist ivuxolimab. These receptors originate from an adult with an advanced solid tumor such as melanoma, head and neck, liver or kidney cancer.

This sequence joins TRBV27 and TRBJ2-1, with D unresolved. CDR1 and CDR2 from the germline V gene are MNHEY and SMNVEV (reference sequence). The CDR3 is made up of 16 amino acids. V lost 6 bases and J 2 bases, leaving 17 bases between the germline ends. The CDR3 region has the DNA TGTGCCAGCAGCCAAGACCCCCGTGTGGCCTACAATGAGCAGTTCTTC. Protein: CASSQDPRVAYNEQFF.

The V and J genes are TRBV7-9 and TRBJ1-5; TRBD1 matches at 7 bases. J lost 6 bases, V lost 4 bases, and 12 bases had no gene match. The CDR3 extends over 16 amino acids. Germline assignment: CDR1 SEHNR and CDR2 FQNEAQ (reference sequence). In DNA form, the CDR3 reads TGTGCCAGCAGCTCTTCAGGGGGAACGGTGGGTCAGCCCCAGCATTTT. As protein: CASSSSGGTVGQPQHF. Filled out from reference TRBV7-9 and TRBJ1-5, the complete variable domain reads DTGVSQNPRHKITKRGQNVTFRCDPISEHNRLYWYRQTLGQGPEFLTYFQNEAQLEKSRLLSDRFSAERPKGSFSTLEIQRTEQGDSAMYLCASSSSGGTVGQPQHFGDGTRLSIL.

V usage is TRBV5-1 and J usage is TRBJ2-7; 7 positions agree with TRBD2. Trimming took 7 bases from V and 0 from J; bases not matched to a gene: 13. This CDR3 is 16 amino acids long. Germline CDR1 and CDR2: SGHRS and YFSETQ. In nucleotides, the CDR3 is TGCGCCAGCTCAAGTCTGGGGGGGGACCTCTCCTACGAGCAGTACTTC. Translating it yields CASSSLGGDLSYEQYF.

V usage is TRBV7-8 and J usage is TRBJ2-7; 8 nucleotides align to TRBD2. The V segment lost 2 bases and the J segment 7 bases; nucleotides outside the gene matches: 13. The CDR3 runs to 16 residues. From germline, CDR1 is SGHVS and CDR2 FQNEAQ. This CDR3 reads CASSLIASGHEREQYF. The CDR3 DNA follows: TGTGCCAGCAGCTTAATCGCTAGCGGGCACGAGAGGGAGCAGTACTTC. Supplemented by reference TRBV7-8 and TRBJ2-7, the full variable domain reads GAGVSQSPRYKVAKRGQDVALRCDPISGHVSLFWYQQALGQGPEFLTYFQNEAQLDKSGLPSDRFFAERPEGSVSTLKIQRTQQEDSAVYLCASSLIASGHEREQYFGPGTRLTVT.

The J gene is TRBJ2-7, the V gene TRBV18; D uncertain. Germline V CDR1 and CDR2: KGHSH, LQKENI. Trimming pared 1 base from V and 0 bases from J, leaving 13 bases between. This CDR3 has 16 amino acids. The CDR3 DNA follows: TGTGCCAGCTCACCACTGGAGATTACGAGCTCCTACGAGCAGTACTTC. Its translation: CASSPLEITSSYEQYF.

In nucleotides, the CDR3 is TGTGCCACCAGCTCCCCGAGGACTAAAGTGGATAACGAGCAGTACTTC. This translates into CATSSPRTKVDNEQYF. V gene TRBV15 combines with J gene TRBJ2-7; D is possibly TRBD2 (6 bases). V lost 5 bases and J 5 bases, leaving 22 bases between the germline ends. The CDR3 length is 16 residues. Germline V gene data show CDR1 as LNHNV and CDR2 as YYDKDF (reference sequence).

The chain recombines TRBV27 with TRBJ2-3, with D possibly being TRBD1 (6 bases). The germline V and J ends were trimmed by 5 bases and 2 bases, with 11 bases remaining between them. The germline V gene has CDR1 MNHEY and CDR2 SMNVEV (reference sequence). The CDR3 contains 14 residues. CDR3 sequence (DNA): TGTGCCAGCAGTGAGAGGGGGTTCACAGATACGCAGTATTTT. This translates into CASSERGFTDTQYF.

This clone was observed a few times. The genes are TRBV11-2 and TRBJ2-1; 9 nucleotides agree with TRBD1. Germline lookup yields CDR1 SGHAT and CDR2 FQNNGV. The CDR3 covers 14 residues. V lost 5 bases to trimming and J lost 7 bases; unmatched junction nucleotides: 6. CDR3 bases: TGTGCCAGCAGCACCGGACAGGGGAGGAATGAGCAGTTCTTC. Translating gives CASSTGQGRNEQFF. The full variable domain, with the rest looked up from reference TRBV11-2 and TRBJ2-1, is EAGVAQSPRYKIIEKRQSVAFWCNPISGHATLYWYQQILGQGPKLLIQFQNNGVVDDSQLPKDRFSAERLKGVDSTLKIQPAKLEDSAVYLCASSTGQGRNEQFFGPGTRLTVL.

This clone was seen once. The rearrangement uses TRBV9 and TRBJ2-5; D unclear. The J call is doubtful: the DNA matches TRBJ2-7 better. Germline V gives CDR1 SGDLS, CDR2 YYNGEE. The CDR3 runs 13 residues. The DNA of the CDR3 is TGTGCCAGCAGCGTAGAATCTTCCTACGAGCAGTACTTC. Translating gives CASSVESSYEQYF.

The chain links TRBV10-1 to TRBJ2-1; 9 nucleotides line up with TRBD1. V was pared by 4 bases and J by 7 bases, with 11 bases of the junction left unmatched. The CDR3 has 16 amino acids. Germline V gives CDR1 WNHNN, CDR2 SYGVQD (reference sequence). The CDR3 sequence is CASSGARDRALNEQFF. The CDR3 DNA is TGCGCCAGCAGTGGGGCCCGGGACAGGGCTTTGAATGAGCAGTTCTTC.

Comment on this clone: A junction boundary mismatches the germline segment, possibly from a read error. The chain has TRBV29-1 and TRBJ1-1; D is possibly TRBD1 (5 bases). Germline V gene data show CDR1 as SQVTM and CDR2 as ANQGSEA. The CDR3 sequence is 16 residues long. CDR3: CSVEGVEQDMNTEAFF. The DNA of the CDR3 is TGCAGCGTGGAAGGGGTGGAACAGGACATGAACACTGAAGCTTTCTTT.

Only a few counts were recorded for this clone. The rearrangement joins TRBV9 to TRBJ2-3; D not resolved. There are 12 residues in the CDR3. Trimming removed 4 bases at V and 2 bases at J, with 5 bases between. Germline assignment: CDR1 SGDLS and CDR2 YYNGEE. Written as DNA, the CDR3 is TGTGCCAGCAGCCCCAACACAGATACGCAGTATTTT. The encoded protein is CASSPNTDTQYF.

A few counts support this clone. This rearrangement joins TRBV29-1 to TRBJ2-5; either TRBD1 or TRBD2 may supply D (5 bases each). V was clipped by 5 bases and J by 0 bases, with 19 bases between them. Germline CDR1 SQVTM, CDR2 ANQGSEA. The CDR3 contains 16 residues. The CDR3 nucleotides read TGCAGCGTTAACGGGGTAGACAGATCGTACCAAGAGACCCAGTACTTC. Its translation: CSVNGVDRSYQETQYF.

The sample holds a few counts of this clone. The rearrangement joins TRBV5-8 to TRBJ2-5; 11 bases are shared with TRBD2. Trimming removed 7 bases from V and 2 bases from J; junction bases left unmatched: 7. Germline CDR1 and CDR2: SGHTS and YDEGEE. The CDR3 sequence is 15 residues long. The DNA of the CDR3 is TGTGCCAGCCGCGTGACTAGCGGGGTACAAGAGACCCAGTACTTC. Protein sequence: CASRVTSGVQETQYF.

In DNA, the CDR3 is TGTGCCAGCAGTGACTCGATGATACTAGCGGGGGGAATCACAGATACGCAGTATTTT. Its translation: CASSDSMILAGGITDTQYF. The chain combines TRBV6-4 with TRBJ2-3; 12 nucleotides match TRBD2. The junction had 9 bases not matched to a gene; V was cut back by 0 bases and J by 2 bases. Germline V gives CDR1 MRHNA, CDR2 SNTAGT. This CDR3 is built from 19 residues.

The chain recombines TRBV19 with TRBJ2-3; TRBD1 matches 7 bases. The CDR3 has 15 amino acids. Germline lookup yields CDR1 LNHDA and CDR2 SQIVND (reference sequence). V dropped 6 bases and J dropped 2; count of bases not matched to a gene: 8. CDR3 protein: CASRELGQFTDTQYF. CDR3 DNA sequence: TGTGCCAGTAGAGAATTGGGACAGTTCACAGATACGCAGTATTTT. Full variable domain (remainder filled in from reference TRBV19 and TRBJ2-3): DGGITQSPKYLFRKEGQNVTLSCEQNLNHDAMYWYRQDPGQGLRLIYYSQIVNDFQKGDIAEGYSVSREKKESFPLTVTSAQKNPTAFYLCASRELGQFTDTQYFGPGTRLTVL.

The chain uses TRBV6-1 and TRBJ1-3; D is ambiguous. The CDR3 consists of 17 residues. V was shortened by 0 bases and J by 0 bases, with 12 bases between the two germline ends. The germline V gene encodes CDR1 MNHNS and CDR2 SASEGT. The CDR3 sequence is CASSEAREPNSGNTIYF. CDR3 sequence (DNA): TGTGCCAGCAGTGAAGCCAGAGAGCCAAACTCTGGAAACACCATATATTTT.

The gene calls are TRBV5-1 and TRBJ2-7; TRBD1 is a possible D gene (5 bases). V was trimmed by 4 bases and J by 2 bases, leaving 16 bases between them. Germline V gene sequence: CDR1 SGHRS, CDR2 YFSETQ. The CDR3 length is 15 residues. The CDR3 DNA is TGCGCCAGCAGCCCGGACACGGACACCCCCTACGAGCAGTACTTC. Its translation: CASSPDTDTPYEQYF. The entire variable domain, with the rest obtained from reference TRBV5-1 and TRBJ2-7, is as follows: KAGVTQTPRYLIKTRGQQVTLSCSPISGHRSVSWYQQTPGQGLQFLFEYFSETQRNKGNFPGRFSGRQFSNSRSEMNVSTLELGDSALYLCASSPDTDTPYEQYFGPGTRLTVT.

For the CDR3, the DNA is TGTGCCAGCAGCTTGTATGCCGGGATTAATTCACCCCTCCACTTT. It encodes CASSLYAGINSPLHF. The V and J genes are TRBV5-4 and TRBJ1-6; D is ambiguous. Germline V gene sequence: CDR1 SGHNT, CDR2 YYREEE (reference sequence). V was trimmed by 1 base and J by 6 bases, leaving 11 bases between them. CDR3 length: 15 amino acids.

This clone was detected only once. This chain joins TRBV4-1 and TRBJ2-5; D call uncertain. Germline V CDR1 and CDR2: MGHRA, YSYEKL. The length of the CDR3 is 12 residues. Between the trimmed V and J ends, which lost 0 bases and 5 bases, there was a span of 4 bases. The CDR3 sequence is CASSQDRETQYF. The CDR3 bases are TGCGCCAGCAGCCAAGATCGGGAGACCCAGTACTTC.

The chain links TRBV5-5 to TRBJ1-2; D might be TRBD1 (5 bases). The V and J ends lost 3 bases and 10 bases respectively, with 13 bases between them. This CDR3 has 12 residues. CDR1 and CDR2 from the germline V gene are SGHKS and YYEKEE (reference sequence). The CDR3 is CASSSGRHDYTF. CDR3 DNA sequence: TGTGCCAGCAGCTCGGGACGTCATGACTACACCTTC.

V gene TRBV7-9 combines with J gene TRBJ1-1, with D unclear. CDR3 length: 14 amino acids. Germline-derived CDR1 and CDR2 are SEHNR and FQNEAQ (reference sequence). V was shortened by 7 bases and J by 1 base, with 13 bases between the two germline ends. CDR3 nucleotide sequence: TGTGCCAGCACCCCAGCCGAAAAGAACACTGAAGCTTTCTTT. Amino acids: CASTPAEKNTEAFF.

CDR3 DNA: TGTGCCAGCAGCTTGATCAGGAGCCTGAACACTGAAGCTTTCTTT. Amino acid sequence: CASSLIRSLNTEAFF. The chain links TRBV5-5 to TRBJ1-1; D uncertain. The CDR3 loop spans 15 amino acids. Germline assignment: CDR1 SGHKS and CDR2 YYEKEE (reference sequence). Between the trimmed V and J ends, which lost 1 base and 0 bases, there was a span of 10 bases.

J is TRBJ1-6 and V is TRBV27; 7 bases match TRBD1. This CDR3 contains 19 residues. Germline V gene lookup returns CDR1 MNHEY and CDR2 SMNVEV (reference sequence). The V segment lost 0 bases and the J segment 8 bases; nucleotides outside the gene matches: 16. This chain's CDR3 is CASSLSALGQKGWDSPLHF. The DNA for the CDR3 is TGTGCCAGCAGTTTATCTGCGCTGGGACAGAAGGGATGGGATTCACCCCTCCACTTT.

The chain combines TRBV9 with TRBJ2-3; the D gene is possibly TRBD2 (6 bases). The CDR3 runs 18 residues. The germline CDR1 and CDR2 sequences are SGDLS and YYNGEE. Trimming shortened V by 2 bases and J by 2 bases, and 21 bases separated the two germline ends. The CDR3 reads CASSVGVGGASLTDTQYF. The CDR3 coding sequence is TGTGCCAGCAGCGTCGGGGTGGGCGGGGCCTCGCTCACAGATACGCAGTATTTT.

This clone was detected once. This sequence joins TRBV10-1 and TRBJ1-2; D remains unclear. The V end was cut by 6 bases, the J end by 7 bases, with 21 bases between. Germline-derived CDR1 and CDR2 are WNHNN and SYGVQD (reference sequence). The CDR3 covers 15 residues. Here the CDR3 reads CASSSIPQDEAGYTF. In DNA form, the CDR3 reads TGCGCCAGCAGCTCTATACCGCAGGACGAAGCTGGCTACACCTTC.

J is TRBJ1-1 and V is TRBV18; 10 bases match TRBD1. The V gene's germline CDR1 is KGHSH and CDR2 LQKENI. J was trimmed by 5 bases and V by 5 bases; bases with no gene match: 20. The CDR3 has 19 residues. The CDR3: CASSFVVGDRGGQWTEAFF. The DNA for the CDR3 is TGTGCCAGCTCATTCGTCGTTGGGGACAGGGGAGGTCAGTGGACTGAAGCTTTCTTT.